This TCR beta chain appears in the sequencing data of a study of cytomegalovirus exposure and HLA in healthy donors. Study-wide findings and caveats: Later analysis identified a missense DCLRE1C variant that was linked to TCR beta V- and J-gene trimming. There were several of the most significant clusters that appeared linked to common viral pathogens in a later analysis.

The PCR ran on 60 Vbeta and 13 Jbeta primers. TCRdb's table, derived via immunoSEQ multiplex PCR, lists solely in-frame clones and lacks some. The sample shows around 150,000 clones, about two thirds of them seen only once. V trimming: 11 bases; J trimming: 1 base; junction bases outside the gene matches: 4. Germline loops: CDR1 MDHEN, CDR2 SYDVKM. The CDR3 loop spans 12 amino acids. In the case of this clone: Its antigen remains unknown.

The J gene is TRBJ1-2, the V gene TRBV28; TRBD1 matches at 7 bases. The source is a man aged 25-45 years in good health and CMV-seropositive. The sequenced material came from PBMCs. CDR3 residues: CACRDSNYGYTF. The CDR3 coding sequence is TGTGCCTGCCGGGACAGTAACTATGGCTACACCTTC.